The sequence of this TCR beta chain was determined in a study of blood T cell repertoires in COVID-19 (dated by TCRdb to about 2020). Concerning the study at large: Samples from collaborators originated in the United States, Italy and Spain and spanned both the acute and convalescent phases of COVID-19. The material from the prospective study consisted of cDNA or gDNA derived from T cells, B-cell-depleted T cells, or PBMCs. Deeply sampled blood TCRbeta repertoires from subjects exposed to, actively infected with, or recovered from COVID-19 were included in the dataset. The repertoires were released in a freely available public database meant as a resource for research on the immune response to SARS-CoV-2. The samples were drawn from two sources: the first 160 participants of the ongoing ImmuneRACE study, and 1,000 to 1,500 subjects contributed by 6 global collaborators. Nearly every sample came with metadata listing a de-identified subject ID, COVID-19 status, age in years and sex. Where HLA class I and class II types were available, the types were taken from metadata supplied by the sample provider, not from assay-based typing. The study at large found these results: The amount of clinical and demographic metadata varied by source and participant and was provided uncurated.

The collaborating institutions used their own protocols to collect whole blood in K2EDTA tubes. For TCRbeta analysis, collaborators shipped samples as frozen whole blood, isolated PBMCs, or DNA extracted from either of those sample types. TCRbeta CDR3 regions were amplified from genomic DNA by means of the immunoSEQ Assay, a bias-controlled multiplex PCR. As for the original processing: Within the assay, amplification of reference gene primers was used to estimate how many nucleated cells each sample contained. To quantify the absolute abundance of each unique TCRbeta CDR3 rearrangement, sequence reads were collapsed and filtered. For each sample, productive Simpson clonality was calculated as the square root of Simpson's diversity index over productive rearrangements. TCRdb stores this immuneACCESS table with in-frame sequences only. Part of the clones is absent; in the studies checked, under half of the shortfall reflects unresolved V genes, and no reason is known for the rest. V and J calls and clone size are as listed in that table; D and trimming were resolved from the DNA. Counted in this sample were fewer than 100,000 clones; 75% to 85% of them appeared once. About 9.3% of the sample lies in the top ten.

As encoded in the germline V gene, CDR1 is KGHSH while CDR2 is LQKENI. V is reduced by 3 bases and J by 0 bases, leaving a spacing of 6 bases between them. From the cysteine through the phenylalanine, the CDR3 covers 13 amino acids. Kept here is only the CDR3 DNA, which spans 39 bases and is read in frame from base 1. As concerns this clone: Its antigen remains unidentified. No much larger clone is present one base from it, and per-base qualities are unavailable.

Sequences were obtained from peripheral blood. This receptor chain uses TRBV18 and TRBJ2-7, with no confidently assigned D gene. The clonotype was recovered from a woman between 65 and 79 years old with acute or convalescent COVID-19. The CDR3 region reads CASSPSNSYEQYF. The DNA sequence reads TGTGCCAGCTCACCTTCAAACTCCTACGAGCAGTACTTC.